Listed below are T cell receptor beta chains from one sample, sequenced in a study of immune evolution from preneoplasia to lung adenocarcinoma. Repertoires were generated with immunoSEQ multiplex PCR, while TCRdb's copy carries only in-frame clones and drops some. The data contain 7,400 or so clones, around 75% of them singletons. The sample comprised FFPE minimally invasive lung adenocarcinoma tissue. The origin of the receptors is a person between 65 and 80 years old with lung adenocarcinoma. Each CDR3 is given with its conserved first and last residue. D genes are given only for firm matches. Clone size is not always given. Where it is, it says once, few, many or a class for expanded clones.

CDR3: CASSWTSDSEQFF; DNA: TGTGCCAGCAGTTGGACTAGCGATTCTGAGCAGTTCTTC; V: TRBV9; size: .; D: TRBD2; J: TRBJ2-1
CDR3: CASSLTSAPTLGNEQFF; DNA: TGCGCCAGCAGCCTGACTAGCGCACCCACCCTGGGAAATGAGCAGTTCTTC; V: TRBV5-1; size: once; D: TRBD2; J: TRBJ2-1
CDR3: CASSLRRGGLNTGELFF; DNA: TGTGCCAGCAGTTTAAGGAGGGGAGGCCTGAACACCGGGGAGCTGTTTTTT; V: TRBV27; size: .; D: .; J: TRBJ2-2
CDR3: CASSPYDRECGNTIYF; DNA: TGTGCCAGCAGCCCCTACGACAGGGAATGTGGAAACACCATATATTTT; V: TRBV27; size: once; D: TRBD1; J: TRBJ1-3
CDR3: CASSLTGNQPQHF; DNA: TGTGCCAGCAGCCTGACAGGGAATCAGCCCCAGCATTTT; V: TRBV6-5; size: .; D: TRBD1; J: TRBJ1-5
CDR3: CASSIEGFTEQYF; DNA: TGTGCCAGTAGTATAGAGGGGTTCACCGAGCAGTACTTC; V: TRBV19; size: .; D: .; J: TRBJ2-7
CDR3: CASSTTTGVDSNQPQHF; DNA: TGTGCCAGTAGTACCACAACAGGGGTGGATAGCAATCAGCCCCAGCATTTT; V: TRBV19; size: .; D: TRBD1; J: TRBJ1-5
CDR3: CASSAEILEETQYF; DNA: TGTGCCAGCAGCGCGGAAATATTAGAAGAGACCCAGTACTTC; V: TRBV9; size: few; D: .; J: TRBJ2-5
CDR3: CATSRDRQFYTF; DNA: TGTGCCACCAGCAGAGATAGACAGTTCTACACCTTC; V: TRBV15; size: .; D: .; J: TRBJ1-2
CDR3: CASSKRPSYEQYF; DNA: TGTGCCAGCAGCAAAAGGCCCAGTTACGAGCAGTACTTC; V: TRBV21-1; size: .; D: .; J: TRBJ2-7
CDR3: CASSLFRTKQETQYF; DNA: TGTGCCAGCAGTTTATTTAGGACTAAGCAAGAGACCCAGTACTTC; V: TRBV28; size: .; D: .; J: TRBJ2-5
CDR3: CASSQLGGWETQYF; DNA: TGTGCCAGCAGTCAATTAGGGGGCTGGGAGACCCAGTACTTC; V: TRBV6-5; size: .; D: TRBD1; J: TRBJ2-5
CDR3: CASSVAGNAEAFF; DNA: TGCGCCAGCAGCGTGGCGGGGAACGCTGAAGCTTTCTTT; V: TRBV5-1; size: .; D: .; J: TRBJ1-1
CDR3: CASSLDNRGNSPLHF; DNA: TGTGCCAGCAGCTTAGACAACAGGGGTAATTCACCCCTCCACTTT; V: TRBV7-3; size: .; D: TRBD1; J: TRBJ1-6
CDR3: CASSPQAYTEAFF; DNA: TGTGCCAGCTCACCTCAGGCTTACACTGAAGCTTTCTTT; V: TRBV18; size: .; D: .; J: TRBJ1-1
CDR3: CASSQSGGGNQPQHF; DNA: TGCGCCAGCAGCCAATCAGGGGGCGGCAATCAGCCCCAGCATTTT; V: TRBV5-1; size: .; D: TRBD1; J: TRBJ1-5
CDR3: CASSTGGQGDSGNTIYF; DNA: TGTGCCAGCAGTACGGGGGGACAGGGGGACTCTGGAAACACCATATATTTT; V: TRBV6-4; size: .; D: TRBD1; J: TRBJ1-3
CDR3: CASSLGRLAGSYNEQFF; DNA: TGTGCCAGCAGCTTAGGGAGACTAGCGGGGTCCTACAATGAGCAGTTCTTC; V: TRBV7-9; size: .; D: TRBD2; J: TRBJ2-1
CDR3: CASIPGRREPLHF; DNA: TGTGCCAGCATCCCTGGGCGGAGGGAACCCCTCCACTTT; V: TRBV2; size: .; D: .; J: TRBJ1-6
CDR3: CAWGEGPYEQYF; DNA: TGTGCCTGGGGGGAGGGGCCCTACGAGCAGTACTTC; V: TRBV30; size: .; D: TRBD2; J: TRBJ2-7
CDR3: CASQSAGGIYNEQFF; DNA: TGTGCCAGCCAGTCGGCGGGGGGAATTTACAATGAGCAGTTCTTC; V: TRBV2; size: .; D: TRBD2; J: TRBJ2-1
CDR3: CASSEGFSGPHEQYF; DNA: TGTGCCAGCAGTGAAGGGTTTTCAGGGCCCCACGAGCAGTACTTC; V: TRBV6-1; size: .; D: .; J: TRBJ2-7
CDR3: CASSLGTGLVTDTQYF; DNA: TGTGCCAGCAGTTTAGGGACAGGGCTGGTCACAGATACGCAGTATTTT; V: TRBV27; size: .; D: TRBD1; J: TRBJ2-3
CDR3: CASSLNVVGGGRPWPQHF; DNA: TGTGCCAGCAGCTTAAATGTGGTCGGGGGGGGCCGCCCTTGGCCCCAGCATTTT; V: TRBV7-2; size: .; D: .; J: TRBJ1-5
CDR3: CASSFQDRTGANVLTF; DNA: TGTGCCAGCAGCTTTCAGGACAGAACTGGGGCCAACGTCCTGACTTTC; V: TRBV11-2; size: once; D: .; J: TRBJ2-6
CDR3: CASSRTGTRRTDTQYF; DNA: TGTGCCAGCAGCCGGACCGGGACTAGACGTACAGATACGCAGTATTTT; V: TRBV9; size: few; D: TRBD2; J: TRBJ2-3
CDR3: CASSRLTGERNTIYF; DNA: TGCGCCAGCAGTCGCTTGACAGGGGAAAGAAACACCATATATTTT; V: TRBV23-1; size: .; D: TRBD1; J: TRBJ1-3
CDR3: CASSLGQGQAFF; DNA: TGCGCCAGCAGCTTGGGGCAGGGCCAAGCTTTCTTT; V: TRBV5-1; size: few; D: .; J: TRBJ1-1